This T cell receptor (beta chain) stems from a study of identical twins. The table lists this clonotype with a few counts. Germline CDR1 is PRHDT and CDR2 is FYEKMQ (reference sequence). The germline V and J ends were trimmed by 1 base and 0 bases, with 10 bases remaining between them. The CDR3 contains 16 residues. TCRdb re-analysed the 5' RACE reads in MiXCR, keeping a single row per CDR3 protein. The sample lists about 790,000 distinct CDR3 sequences, 15% to 20% occurring once. This sample was shared with a second study, whose subject was T cells expressing NK-cell markers. That paper notes: Eight donors were sequenced, seven testing HCMV-seropositive and one testing seronegative.

This chain uses TRBV13 with TRBJ2-1, with unresolved D. The sequencing input was PBMCs. The sequence came from a woman between 18 and 30 years old in good health. The CDR3 coding sequence is TGTGCCAGCAGCTTAGCCAGACCTAACTCCTACAATGAGCAGTTCTTC. Protein product: CASSLARPNSYNEQFF.